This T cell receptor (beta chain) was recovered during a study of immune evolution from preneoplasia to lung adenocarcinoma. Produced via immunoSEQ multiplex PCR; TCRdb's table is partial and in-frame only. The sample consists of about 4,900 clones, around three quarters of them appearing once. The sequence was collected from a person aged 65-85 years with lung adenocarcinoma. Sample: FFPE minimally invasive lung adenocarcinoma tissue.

CDR3 in amino acids: CASSLVRGGELFF. DNA for the CDR3: TGTGCCAGCAGCTTGGTGCGGGGCGGGGAGCTGTTTTTT. This rearrangement joins TRBV5-4 to TRBJ2-2; the D gene is possibly TRBD2 (6 bases). The V end lost 0 bases, the J end lost 7 bases, and 7 bases lay between the germline ends. The CDR3 is 13 residues long. Looked up from germline, CDR1 is SGHNT and CDR2 is YYREEE (reference sequence).